Listed below are T cell receptor beta chains from one sample, sequenced in a study of T cell responses to AZD1222 COVID-19 vaccine. Measured with immunoSEQ multiplex PCR; TCRdb has only the in-frame clones, and not every one. The repertoire has about 130,000 clones, 90% of them found once; the top ten carry 1.5% to 2%. The specimen comprised peripheral blood, sampled on day 0 of AZD1222 vaccination. All receptors come from an adult in good health. The CDR3 runs from the conserved cysteine through the conserved F or W. The D gene is left open where the match is weak. Only part of the rows carry a size: once, few, many, or a class if the clone is expanded.

j_call d_call cdr3_length clone_size v_call cdr3_nt cdr3_aa
TRBJ2-7 NA 13 NA TRBV10-3 TGTGCCATCAGTGATTTGGCTGAATACGAGCAGTACTTC CAISDLAEYEQYF
TRBJ2-7 TRBD1 14 NA TRBV6-2/TRBV6-3 TGTGCCAGCAGTTACGGGACAGGGGGCTACGAGCAGTACTTC CASSYGTGGYEQYF
TRBJ1-3 TRBD1 14 NA TRBV5-6 TGTGCCAGCAGCTTGGGGACAGGGGTGTACACCATATATTTT CASSLGTGVYTIYF
TRBJ2-7 TRBD2 15 NA TRBV5-1 TGCGCCAGCAGCTTCAAGGCTAGCGGCTCCTACGAGCAGTACTTC CASSFKASGSYEQYF
TRBJ1-2 NA 16 NA TRBV7-2 TGTGCCAGCAGCTTAGTTAGCCGGGGGACACTTTATGGCTACACCTTC CASSLVSRGTLYGYTF
TRBJ2-7 TRBD1 15 NA TRBV6-2/TRBV6-3 TGTGCCAGCAGTTACCTTAGGGACAGCTCCTACGAGCAGTACTTC CASSYLRDSSYEQYF
TRBJ2-1 TRBD1 17 NA TRBV4-1 TGCGCCAGCAGCCGAGCAATAACAGGGGGCTCCTACAATGAGCAGTTCTTC CASSRAITGGSYNEQFF
TRBJ2-2 NA 13 once TRBV9 TGTGCCAGCAGCCCCCCCCTCCCCGGGGAGCTGTTTTTT CASSPPLPGELFF
TRBJ1-2 NA 17 NA TRBV5-6 TGTGCCAGCAGCTTTGGGGCCTTGGGGGCAACTAACTATGGCTACACCTTC CASSFGALGATNYGYTF
TRBJ1-2 NA 17 NA TRBV5-1 TGCGCCAGCAGCTCGGCAGCATTGGGCAGCCAATCGTATGGCTACACCTTC CASSSAALGSQSYGYTF
TRBJ1-1 NA 14 NA TRBV7-9 TGTGCCAGCAGCTACGGGCAGGGGATCACTGAAGCTTTCTTT CASSYGQGITEAFF
TRBJ2-7 NA 20 NA TRBV9 TGTGCCAGCAGCGTAGCGCCTGTGGGTTCGGGGGGCGCGGGGGCCTACGAGCAGTACTTC CASSVAPVGSGGAGAYEQYF